This is a list of T cell receptor beta chains from one sample in a study of T-cell memory formation after mild COVID-19. TCRdb reprocessed the 5' RACE reads via MiXCR and lists one record per CDR3 protein. Counted here are about 320,000 distinct CDR3 sequences, 14% occurring once; the ten biggest clones make up over 20%. The sample was PBMCs or a T cell subset sorted from them (not recorded which). Receptor source: a man between 18 and 35 years old who had mild COVID-19 (a few samples of this study predate the infection). Cell type and time point are not known. Both conserved end residues are part of each CDR3. Each record gives: J gene, D gene, V gene, CDR3 length, clone size, CDR3 protein, CDR3 DNA. D genes are given only for firm matches. The size field is filled for only some rows; it gives once, few, many or a size class.

j_gene: TRBJ2-5
d_gene: TRBD1
v_gene: TRBV7-6
len: 17
abundance: NA
CDR3aa: CASSLTPAGGWQETQYF
CDR3nt: TGTGCCAGCAGCTTAACTCCTGCAGGGGGATGGCAAGAGACCCAGTACTTC

j_gene: TRBJ1-5
d_gene: TRBD1
v_gene: TRBV4-1
len: 17
abundance: few
CDR3aa: CASSHSRLGQGGQPQHF
CDR3nt: TGCGCCAGCAGCCACAGCCGACTGGGACAGGGAGGTCAGCCCCAGCATTTT

j_gene: TRBJ2-5
d_gene: NA
v_gene: TRBV19
len: 13
abundance: once
CDR3aa: CASSIGYLETQYF
CDR3nt: TGTGCCAGTAGTATAGGTTATTTGGAGACCCAGTACTTC

j_gene: TRBJ2-7
d_gene: NA
v_gene: TRBV20-1
len: 14
abundance: many
CDR3aa: CSARDSVRPYEQYF
CDR3nt: TGCAGTGCTAGAGATTCAGTAAGGCCCTACGAGCAGTACTTC

j_gene: TRBJ2-3
d_gene: TRBD1
v_gene: TRBV6-5
len: 13
abundance: many
CDR3aa: CASRRTGTDTQYF
CDR3nt: TGTGCCAGCAGGCGGACAGGGACAGATACGCAGTATTTT

j_gene: TRBJ2-7
d_gene: NA
v_gene: TRBV18
len: 13
abundance: NA
CDR3aa: CASSAGSIYEQYF
CDR3nt: TGTGCCAGCTCAGCAGGGTCGATCTACGAGCAGTACTTC

j_gene: TRBJ1-5
d_gene: TRBD1
v_gene: TRBV6-6
len: 14
abundance: few
CDR3aa: CASSRGQGVQPQHF
CDR3nt: TGTGCCAGCAGCCGCGGACAGGGGGTTCAGCCCCAGCATTTT

j_gene: TRBJ1-1
d_gene: NA
v_gene: TRBV20-1
len: 13
abundance: few
CDR3aa: CSARDGRSGGAFF
CDR3nt: TGCAGTGCTAGAGATGGTCGCTCCGGGGGAGCTTTCTTT

j_gene: TRBJ1-2
d_gene: NA
v_gene: TRBV4-3
len: 14
abundance: NA
CDR3aa: CASSQDERSTGYTF
CDR3nt: TGCGCCAGCAGCCAAGATGAACGGAGCACTGGCTACACCTTC

j_gene: TRBJ2-1
d_gene: TRBD2
v_gene: TRBV7-9
len: 15
abundance: few
CDR3aa: CASSRSGGPSNEQFF
CDR3nt: TGTGCCAGCAGCCGAAGCGGGGGCCCATCGAATGAGCAGTTCTTC

j_gene: TRBJ2-5
d_gene: NA
v_gene: TRBV12-3/TRBV12-4
len: 13
abundance: NA
CDR3aa: CASKIVETGTQYF
CDR3nt: TGTGCCAGCAAAATAGTCGAAACGGGGACCCAGTACTTC

j_gene: TRBJ1-4
d_gene: NA
v_gene: TRBV6-5
len: 15
abundance: NA
CDR3aa: CASSYSPASNEKLFF
CDR3nt: TGTGCCAGCAGTTACTCGCCCGCTTCTAATGAAAAACTGTTTTTT

j_gene: TRBJ1-1
d_gene: NA
v_gene: TRBV29-1
len: 10
abundance: NA
CDR3aa: CSVEDREAFF
CDR3nt: TGCAGCGTTGAAGATCGGGAAGCTTTCTTT

j_gene: TRBJ2-5
d_gene: NA
v_gene: TRBV12-3/TRBV12-4
len: 13
abundance: few
CDR3aa: CASSSAGYGTQYF
CDR3nt: TGTGCCAGCAGTTCTGCCGGGTATGGGACCCAGTACTTC

j_gene: TRBJ2-5
d_gene: NA
v_gene: TRBV5-1
len: 15
abundance: NA
CDR3aa: CASSSGGTEQETQYF
CDR3nt: TGCGCCAGCAGCTCTGGCGGCACAGAGCAAGAGACCCAGTACTTC

j_gene: TRBJ1-4
d_gene: TRBD1
v_gene: TRBV7-2
len: 15
abundance: few
CDR3aa: CASTRDRGRNEKLFF
CDR3nt: TGTGCCAGCACCCGAGACAGGGGTAGAAATGAAAAACTGTTTTTT

j_gene: TRBJ2-7
d_gene: TRBD1
v_gene: TRBV6-6
len: 15
abundance: few
CDR3aa: CASSEPGQGDNEQYF
CDR3nt: TGTGCCAGCAGTGAGCCGGGACAGGGTGATAATGAGCAGTACTTC

j_gene: TRBJ2-1
d_gene: TRBD2
v_gene: TRBV2
len: 13
abundance: few
CDR3aa: CASTPSGGRRGFF
CDR3nt: TGTGCCAGCACCCCCAGCGGGGGACGGAGGGGGTTCTTC

j_gene: TRBJ2-3
d_gene: NA
v_gene: TRBV3-1
len: 14
abundance: many
CDR3aa: CASSQGLSSDTQYF
CDR3nt: TGTGCCAGCAGCCAAGGGTTGAGCTCAGATACGCAGTATTTT

j_gene: TRBJ2-2
d_gene: TRBD2
v_gene: TRBV2
len: 14
abundance: few
CDR3aa: CASGTIENTGELFF
CDR3nt: TGTGCCAGCGGGACTATCGAGAACACCGGGGAGCTGTTTTTT

j_gene: TRBJ2-1
d_gene: NA
v_gene: TRBV11-1
len: 16
abundance: once
CDR3aa: CASSPGALADYNEQFF
CDR3nt: TGTGCCAGCAGCCCAGGGGCGCTAGCGGATTACAATGAGCAGTTCTTC

j_gene: TRBJ2-3
d_gene: TRBD2
v_gene: TRBV27
len: 16
abundance: few
CDR3aa: CASSLTSGGILDTQYF
CDR3nt: TGTGCCAGCAGTTTAACTAGCGGGGGGATCTTAGATACGCAGTATTTT

j_gene: TRBJ2-1
d_gene: TRBD1
v_gene: TRBV7-6
len: 15
abundance: NA
CDR3aa: CASSKDRSAYNEQFF
CDR3nt: TGTGCCAGCAGCAAGGACAGGTCGGCCTACAATGAGCAGTTCTTC

j_gene: TRBJ2-2
d_gene: TRBD2
v_gene: TRBV11-2
len: 16
abundance: NA
CDR3aa: CASSSNPGLAGGELFF
CDR3nt: TGTGCCAGCAGCTCAAATCCGGGACTAGCAGGCGGGGAGCTGTTTTTT

j_gene: TRBJ1-2
d_gene: NA
v_gene: TRBV10-3
len: 16
abundance: few
CDR3aa: CAISESTARTNYGYTF
CDR3nt: TGTGCCATCAGTGAGTCCACAGCCCGAACTAACTATGGCTACACCTTC

j_gene: TRBJ2-3
d_gene: TRBD2
v_gene: TRBV6-4
len: 14
abundance: NA
CDR3aa: CASSVRGGPNTQYF
CDR3nt: TGTGCCAGCAGTGTTCGGGGGGGCCCTAATACGCAGTATTTT

j_gene: TRBJ2-1
d_gene: NA
v_gene: TRBV11-2
len: 13
abundance: NA
CDR3aa: CASSSGAPYEQFF
CDR3nt: TGTGCCAGCAGCTCAGGGGCTCCTTATGAGCAGTTCTTC

j_gene: TRBJ2-7
d_gene: NA
v_gene: TRBV7-9
len: 15
abundance: NA
CDR3aa: CASSLYGGPSYEQYF
CDR3nt: TGTGCCAGCAGCTTATACGGTGGCCCGTCCTACGAGCAGTACTTC

j_gene: TRBJ2-5
d_gene: NA
v_gene: TRBV10-3
len: 16
abundance: NA
CDR3aa: CAISELGNSYQETQYF
CDR3nt: TGTGCCATCAGTGAACTTGGGAACTCGTACCAAGAGACCCAGTACTTC

j_gene: TRBJ1-2
d_gene: NA
v_gene: TRBV5-8
len: 12
abundance: NA
CDR3aa: CASEPAGRGYTF
CDR3nt: TGTGCCAGCGAGCCCGCGGGGAGGGGCTACACCTTC

j_gene: TRBJ2-5
d_gene: NA
v_gene: TRBV27
len: 11
abundance: few
CDR3aa: CASPPEETQYF
CDR3nt: TGTGCCAGCCCCCCCGAAGAGACCCAGTACTTC

j_gene: TRBJ1-1
d_gene: NA
v_gene: TRBV20-1
len: 13
abundance: few
CDR3aa: CSASPGVPTEAFF
CDR3nt: TGCAGTGCTTCACCCGGGGTACCCACTGAAGCTTTCTTT

j_gene: TRBJ1-4
d_gene: NA
v_gene: TRBV7-9
len: 14
abundance: NA
CDR3aa: CASSLAGMDEKLFF
CDR3nt: TGTGCCAGCAGCTTAGCGGGAATGGATGAAAAACTGTTTTTT